This TCR beta chain emerged from a study of blood T cell repertoires in COVID-19. TCRdb's copy holds only in-frame clones and misses some; the assay was immunoSEQ multiplex PCR. The table shows over 45,000 clones, with roughly 84% occurring only once. Sequencing used peripheral blood. This clonotype was obtained from a man between 50 and 59 years old with active COVID-19.

For the CDR3, the DNA is TGTGCCAGCAGTCCCTGGGGGGGTGAAGCTTTCTTT. This gives the protein CASSPWGGEAFF. This sequence joins TRBV27 and TRBJ1-1, with D possibly TRBD1 on 5 matching bases. CDR3 size: 12 residues. Germline V gene sequence: CDR1 MNHEY, CDR2 SMNVEV (reference sequence). V lost 5 bases, J lost 7 bases, and 11 bases lay in between.